Listed below are T cell receptor beta chains from one sample, sequenced in a study of blood T cell repertoires in COVID-19. Assay: immunoSEQ multiplex PCR; the TCRdb copy retains only in-frame clones and omits some. The data show 280,000 or so clones, 85% seen once. Material: PBMCs or T cells enriched from blood (not recorded which). These receptors all stem from a woman between 45 and 65 years old who had recovered from COVID-19. Both conserved end residues are part of each CDR3. Fields, in order: V gene, CDR3 length, J gene, D gene, clone size, CDR3 DNA, CDR3 protein. A D gene is named only where the DNA matches it firmly. Only some rows state a clone size, as once, few, many or a class for expanded clones.

v_call: TRBV19; cdr3_length: 14; j_call: TRBJ2-1; d_call: TRBD1; clone_size: -; cdr3_nt: TGTGCCACTAAGGACAGGGCGTTGGTCAATGAGCAGTTCTTC; cdr3_aa: CATKDRALVNEQFF
v_call: TRBV5-4; cdr3_length: 12; j_call: TRBJ1-1; d_call: -; clone_size: -; cdr3_nt: TGTGCCAGCACTTTCGGAGGGACTGAAGCTTTCTTT; cdr3_aa: CASTFGGTEAFF
v_call: TRBV19; cdr3_length: 17; j_call: TRBJ1-1; d_call: -; clone_size: -; cdr3_nt: TGTGCCAGTAGCCGCAGACGGGAGGGTAGCAAGAACACTGAAGCTTTCTTT; cdr3_aa: CASSRRREGSKNTEAFF
v_call: TRBV5-1; cdr3_length: 16; j_call: TRBJ2-3; d_call: TRBD2; clone_size: -; cdr3_nt: TGCGCCAGCAGCTTGGCCATCGCGGGAGGGGCAGATACGCAGTATTTT; cdr3_aa: CASSLAIAGGADTQYF
v_call: TRBV29-1; cdr3_length: 12; j_call: TRBJ2-7; d_call: TRBD1; clone_size: once; cdr3_nt: TGCAGCGCAGGGACAGGGATCGACGAGCAGTACTTC; cdr3_aa: CSAGTGIDEQYF
v_call: TRBV11-2; cdr3_length: 14; j_call: TRBJ2-2; d_call: -; clone_size: once; cdr3_nt: TGTGCCAGCAGCTTAGTGTGGCAGTCCGGGGAGCTGTTTTTT; cdr3_aa: CASSLVWQSGELFF
v_call: TRBV29-1; cdr3_length: 15; j_call: TRBJ2-1; d_call: TRBD2; clone_size: -; cdr3_nt: TGCAGCGGGTCCAAGTCGGGAGCGGGGAGGAATGAGCAGTTCTTC; cdr3_aa: CSGSKSGAGRNEQFF
v_call: TRBV29-1; cdr3_length: 13; j_call: TRBJ2-1; d_call: TRBD1; clone_size: -; cdr3_nt: TGCAGCGTTGCTGACAGGGGCGTCCCTGAGCAGTTCTTC; cdr3_aa: CSVADRGVPEQFF
v_call: TRBV2; cdr3_length: 14; j_call: TRBJ1-6; d_call: TRBD1; clone_size: -; cdr3_nt: TGTGCCAGCAGTGGCGGGACAGTAAATTCACCCCTCCACTTT; cdr3_aa: CASSGGTVNSPLHF
v_call: TRBV30; cdr3_length: 13; j_call: TRBJ2-5; d_call: TRBD1; clone_size: -; cdr3_nt: TGTGCCTGGGGGGGACAGGCCAAAGAGACCCAGTACTTC; cdr3_aa: CAWGGQAKETQYF
v_call: TRBV30; cdr3_length: 14; j_call: TRBJ1-5; d_call: -; clone_size: -; cdr3_nt: TGTGCCTGGAGTGTGAACAGTCGAAGTCAGCCCCAGCATTTT; cdr3_aa: CAWSVNSRSQPQHF
v_call: TRBV5-1; cdr3_length: 16; j_call: TRBJ2-7; d_call: TRBD1; clone_size: -; cdr3_nt: TGCGCCAGCAGCTTGGAGGCGCCAGGGGGAGTGGACGAGCAGTACTTC; cdr3_aa: CASSLEAPGGVDEQYF
v_call: TRBV7-6; cdr3_length: 15; j_call: TRBJ1-1; d_call: TRBD1; clone_size: -; cdr3_nt: TGTGCCAGCAGCCCTCAGACAGGGGGCCTCGCTGAAGCTTTCTTT; cdr3_aa: CASSPQTGGLAEAFF
v_call: TRBV4-1; cdr3_length: 13; j_call: TRBJ1-2; d_call: -; clone_size: -; cdr3_nt: TGCGCCAGCAGCGCGCCGTCCTACTATGGCTACACCTTC; cdr3_aa: CASSAPSYYGYTF
v_call: TRBV11-2; cdr3_length: 15; j_call: TRBJ2-3; d_call: -; clone_size: -; cdr3_nt: TGTGCCAGCAGCTTAGTCCTAGGACTCACAGATACGCAGTATTTT; cdr3_aa: CASSLVLGLTDTQYF
v_call: TRBV30; cdr3_length: 13; j_call: TRBJ2-2; d_call: -; clone_size: -; cdr3_nt: TGTGCCTGGAGTGGGGGCGTTGGCGGGGAGCTGTTTTTT; cdr3_aa: CAWSGGVGGELFF
v_call: TRBV5-1; cdr3_length: 11; j_call: TRBJ1-1; d_call: -; clone_size: -; cdr3_nt: TGCGCCAGCAAGATGGGGGCAGAAGCTTTCTTT; cdr3_aa: CASKMGAEAFF
v_call: TRBV28; cdr3_length: 17; j_call: TRBJ1-2; d_call: TRBD1; clone_size: -; cdr3_nt: TGTGCCAGCAGCTCCGGACAGGGGGCCCGTCCCCTCTATGGCTACACCTTC; cdr3_aa: CASSSGQGARPLYGYTF
v_call: TRBV11-2; cdr3_length: 16; j_call: TRBJ1-3; d_call: TRBD1; clone_size: -; cdr3_nt: TGTGCCAGCAGCATTTCGACAGGGAAGGCTGGAAACACCATATATTTT; cdr3_aa: CASSISTGKAGNTIYF
v_call: TRBV10-1; cdr3_length: 13; j_call: TRBJ1-4; d_call: -; clone_size: -; cdr3_nt: TGCGCCAGCACGGGGAAGTCTCGCGAAAAACTGTTTTTT; cdr3_aa: CASTGKSREKLFF
v_call: TRBV19; cdr3_length: 16; j_call: TRBJ1-6; d_call: TRBD1; clone_size: -; cdr3_nt: TGTGCCAGTAGCCGGGACAGGGGCACCTATAATTCACCCCTCCACTTT; cdr3_aa: CASSRDRGTYNSPLHF
v_call: TRBV12-3/TRBV12-4; cdr3_length: 13; j_call: TRBJ1-5; d_call: -; clone_size: -; cdr3_nt: TGTGCCAGCAAAAAGGGGGGCAATCAGCCCCAGCATTTT; cdr3_aa: CASKKGGNQPQHF
v_call: TRBV18; cdr3_length: 13; j_call: TRBJ1-1; d_call: -; clone_size: few; cdr3_nt: TGTGCCAGCTTTCTGGGGGCGAACCCTGAAGCTTTCTTT; cdr3_aa: CASFLGANPEAFF
v_call: TRBV12-3/TRBV12-4; cdr3_length: 13; j_call: TRBJ2-5; d_call: TRBD1; clone_size: -; cdr3_nt: TGTGCCAGCAGGACAGGGGGCAAGGAGACCCAGTACTTC; cdr3_aa: CASRTGGKETQYF
v_call: TRBV9; cdr3_length: 14; j_call: TRBJ1-2; d_call: TRBD1; clone_size: -; cdr3_nt: TGTGCCAGCAGCGTATTAGGGACAGGGTTGGGCTACACCTTC; cdr3_aa: CASSVLGTGLGYTF
v_call: TRBV24-1; cdr3_length: 14; j_call: TRBJ2-3; d_call: TRBD2; clone_size: -; cdr3_nt: TGTGCCACCACGGCTAGCGGGGGGGCGGATACGCAGTATTTT; cdr3_aa: CATTASGGADTQYF
v_call: TRBV3-1/TRBV3-2; cdr3_length: 15; j_call: TRBJ2-1; d_call: -; clone_size: -; cdr3_nt: TGTGCCAGCAGCCAAGATCGGGTTCATGACAATGAGCAGTTCTTC; cdr3_aa: CASSQDRVHDNEQFF
v_call: TRBV7-9; cdr3_length: 14; j_call: TRBJ1-2; d_call: -; clone_size: -; cdr3_nt: TGTGCCAGCAGCTTAGGGGGGCGTGTCTATGGCTACACCTTC; cdr3_aa: CASSLGGRVYGYTF